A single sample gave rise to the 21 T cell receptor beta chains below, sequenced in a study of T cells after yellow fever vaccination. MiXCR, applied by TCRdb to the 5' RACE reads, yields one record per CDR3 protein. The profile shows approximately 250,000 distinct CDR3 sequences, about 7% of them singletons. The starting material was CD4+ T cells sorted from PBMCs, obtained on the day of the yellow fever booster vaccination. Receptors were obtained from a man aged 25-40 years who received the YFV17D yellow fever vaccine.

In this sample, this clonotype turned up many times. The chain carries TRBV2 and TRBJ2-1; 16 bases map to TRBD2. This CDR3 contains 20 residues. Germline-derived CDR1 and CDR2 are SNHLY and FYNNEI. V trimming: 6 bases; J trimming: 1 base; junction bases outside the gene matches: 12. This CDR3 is CASSTRRGTSGRVSYNEQFF. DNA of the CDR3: TGTGCCAGCAGCACCAGACGGGGGACTAGCGGGAGGGTGTCCTACAATGAGCAGTTCTTC.

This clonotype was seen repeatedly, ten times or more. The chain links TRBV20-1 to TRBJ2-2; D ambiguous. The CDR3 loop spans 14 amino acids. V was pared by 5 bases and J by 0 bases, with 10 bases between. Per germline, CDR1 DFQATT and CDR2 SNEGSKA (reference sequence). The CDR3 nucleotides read TGCAGTGCTTCTCCTGGGGCGAACACCGGGGAGCTGTTTTTT. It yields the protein CSASPGANTGELFF.

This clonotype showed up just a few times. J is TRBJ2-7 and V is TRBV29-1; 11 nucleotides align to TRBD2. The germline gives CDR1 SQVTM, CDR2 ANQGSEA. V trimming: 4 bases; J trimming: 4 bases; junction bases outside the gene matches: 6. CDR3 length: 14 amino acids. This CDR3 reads CSVALAGGLYEQYF. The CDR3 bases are TGCAGCGTTGCCCTAGCGGGAGGACTGTACGAGCAGTACTTC.

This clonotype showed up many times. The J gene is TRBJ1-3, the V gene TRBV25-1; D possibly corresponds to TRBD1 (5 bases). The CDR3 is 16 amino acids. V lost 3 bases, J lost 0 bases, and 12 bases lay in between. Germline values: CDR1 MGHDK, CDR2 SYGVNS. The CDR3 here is CASSDPPGRSGNTIYF. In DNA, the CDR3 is TGTGCCAGCAGTGACCCCCCGGGACGCTCTGGAAACACCATATATTTT.

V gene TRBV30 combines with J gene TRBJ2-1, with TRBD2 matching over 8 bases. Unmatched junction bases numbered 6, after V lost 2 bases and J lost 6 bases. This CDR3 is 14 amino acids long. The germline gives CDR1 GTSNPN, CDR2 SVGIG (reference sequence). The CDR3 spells CAWSSASGFNEQFF. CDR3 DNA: TGTGCCTGGAGTTCGGCTAGCGGGTTCAATGAGCAGTTCTTC.

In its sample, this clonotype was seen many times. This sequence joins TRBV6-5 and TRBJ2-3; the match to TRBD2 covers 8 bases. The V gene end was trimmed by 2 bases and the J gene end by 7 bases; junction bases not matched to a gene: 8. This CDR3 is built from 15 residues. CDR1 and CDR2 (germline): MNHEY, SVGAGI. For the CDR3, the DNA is TGTGCCAGCAGTTACGAAGCGGGAGAGGCGTATACGCAGTATTTT. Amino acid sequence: CASSYEAGEAYTQYF.

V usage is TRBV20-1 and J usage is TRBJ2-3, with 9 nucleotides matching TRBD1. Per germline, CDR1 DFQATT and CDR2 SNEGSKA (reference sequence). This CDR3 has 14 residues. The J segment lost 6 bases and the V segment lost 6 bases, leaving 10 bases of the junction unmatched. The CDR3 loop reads CSANRGQFMDTQYF. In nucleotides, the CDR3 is TGCAGTGCCAACAGGGGGCAATTTATGGATACGCAGTATTTT.

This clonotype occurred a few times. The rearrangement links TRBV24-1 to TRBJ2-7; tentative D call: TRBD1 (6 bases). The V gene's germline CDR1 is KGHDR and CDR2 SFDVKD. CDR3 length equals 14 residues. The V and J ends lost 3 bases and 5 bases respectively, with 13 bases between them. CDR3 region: CATSDNSRGDEQYF. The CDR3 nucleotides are TGTGCCACCAGTGATAATTCCAGGGGAGACGAGCAGTACTTC.

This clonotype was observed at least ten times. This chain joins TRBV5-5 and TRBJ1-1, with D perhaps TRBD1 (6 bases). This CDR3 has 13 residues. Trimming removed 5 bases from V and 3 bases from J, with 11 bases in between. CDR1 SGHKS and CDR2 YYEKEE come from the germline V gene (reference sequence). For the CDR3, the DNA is TGTGCCAGCAGTTCGGACAGAGACACTGAAGCTTTCTTT. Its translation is CASSSDRDTEAFF.

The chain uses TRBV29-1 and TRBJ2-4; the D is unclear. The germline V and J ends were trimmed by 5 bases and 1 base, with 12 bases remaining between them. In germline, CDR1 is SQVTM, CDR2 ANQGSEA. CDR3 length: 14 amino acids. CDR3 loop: CSVLSPFAKNIQYF. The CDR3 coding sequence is TGCAGCGTTCTTTCACCCTTCGCCAAAAACATTCAGTACTTC.

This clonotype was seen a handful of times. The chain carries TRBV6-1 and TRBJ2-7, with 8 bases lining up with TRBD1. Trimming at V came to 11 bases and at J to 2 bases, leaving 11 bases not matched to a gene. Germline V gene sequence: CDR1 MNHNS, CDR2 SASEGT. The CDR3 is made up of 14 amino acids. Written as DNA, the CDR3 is TGTGCCGTCAACAGCGACAGGGGTCCCTACGAGCAGTACTTC. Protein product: CAVNSDRGPYEQYF.

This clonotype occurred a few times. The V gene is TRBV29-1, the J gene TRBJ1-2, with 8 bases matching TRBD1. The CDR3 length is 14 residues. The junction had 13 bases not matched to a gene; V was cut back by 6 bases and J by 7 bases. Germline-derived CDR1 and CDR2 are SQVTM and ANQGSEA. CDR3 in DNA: TGCAGCGTCCGAGGGGGGCCAGGGGGCTCTGGCTACACCTTC. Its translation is CSVRGGPGGSGYTF.

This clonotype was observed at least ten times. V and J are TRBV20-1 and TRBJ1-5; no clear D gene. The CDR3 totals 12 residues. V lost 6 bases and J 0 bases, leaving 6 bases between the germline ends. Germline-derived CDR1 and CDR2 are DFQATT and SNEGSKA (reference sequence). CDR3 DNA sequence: TGCAGTGCCCGGTATAGCAATCAGCCCCAGCATTTT. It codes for CSARYSNQPQHF.

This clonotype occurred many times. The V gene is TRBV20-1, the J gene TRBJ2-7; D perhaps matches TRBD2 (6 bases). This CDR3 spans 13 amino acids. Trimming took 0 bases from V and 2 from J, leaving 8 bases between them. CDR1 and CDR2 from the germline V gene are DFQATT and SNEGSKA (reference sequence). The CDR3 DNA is TGCAGTGCTAGAGACGGGAGCACCTACGAGCAGTACTTC. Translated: CSARDGSTYEQYF.

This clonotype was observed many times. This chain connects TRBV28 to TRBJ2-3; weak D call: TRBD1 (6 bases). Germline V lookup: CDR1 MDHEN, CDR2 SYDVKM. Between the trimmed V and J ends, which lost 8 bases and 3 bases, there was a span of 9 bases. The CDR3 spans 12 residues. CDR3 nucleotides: TGTGCCAGCGGGACACTTACAGATACGCAGTATTTT. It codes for CASGTLTDTQYF.

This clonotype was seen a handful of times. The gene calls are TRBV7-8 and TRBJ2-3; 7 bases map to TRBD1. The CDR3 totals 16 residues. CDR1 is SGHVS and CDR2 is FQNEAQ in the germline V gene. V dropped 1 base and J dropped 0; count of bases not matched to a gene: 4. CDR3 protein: CASSLGDSYSTDTQYF. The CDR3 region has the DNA TGTGCCAGCAGCTTAGGGGACAGTTATAGCACAGATACGCAGTATTTT.

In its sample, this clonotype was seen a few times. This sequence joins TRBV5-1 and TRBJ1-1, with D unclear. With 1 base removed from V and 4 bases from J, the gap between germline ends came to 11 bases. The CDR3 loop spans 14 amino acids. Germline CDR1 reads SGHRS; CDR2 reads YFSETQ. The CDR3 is CASSLNVKPTEAFF. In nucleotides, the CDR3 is TGCGCCAGCAGCTTGAACGTCAAACCCACTGAAGCTTTCTTT.

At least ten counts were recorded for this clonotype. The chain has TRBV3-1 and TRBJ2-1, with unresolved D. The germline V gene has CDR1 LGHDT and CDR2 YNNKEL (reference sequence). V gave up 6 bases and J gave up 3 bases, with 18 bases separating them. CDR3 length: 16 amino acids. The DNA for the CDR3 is TGTGCCAGCAGGCCTCGGGTGGCCCCGGGCTACAATGAGCAGTTCTTC. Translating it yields CASRPRVAPGYNEQFF.

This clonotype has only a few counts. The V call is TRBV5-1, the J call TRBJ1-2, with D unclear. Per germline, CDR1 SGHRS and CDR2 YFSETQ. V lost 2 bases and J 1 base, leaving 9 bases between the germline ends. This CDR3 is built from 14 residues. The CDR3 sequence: CASSFFQSNYGYTF. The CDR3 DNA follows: TGCGCCAGCAGCTTCTTTCAGAGTAACTATGGCTACACCTTC.

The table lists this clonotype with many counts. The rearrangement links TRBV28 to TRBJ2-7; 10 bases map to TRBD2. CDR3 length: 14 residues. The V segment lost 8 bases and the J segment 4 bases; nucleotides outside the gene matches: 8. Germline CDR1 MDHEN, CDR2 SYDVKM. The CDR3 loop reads CASDPASGSYEQYF. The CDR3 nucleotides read TGTGCCAGCGACCCCGCTAGCGGGAGTTACGAGCAGTACTTC.

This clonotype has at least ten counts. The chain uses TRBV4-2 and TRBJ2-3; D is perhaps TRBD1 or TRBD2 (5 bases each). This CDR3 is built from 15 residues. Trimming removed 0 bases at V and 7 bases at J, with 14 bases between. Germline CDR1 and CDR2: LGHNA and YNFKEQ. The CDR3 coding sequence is TGTGCCAGCAGCCAAGACTGGGACCAGGGACATACGCAGTATTTT. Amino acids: CASSQDWDQGHTQYF.